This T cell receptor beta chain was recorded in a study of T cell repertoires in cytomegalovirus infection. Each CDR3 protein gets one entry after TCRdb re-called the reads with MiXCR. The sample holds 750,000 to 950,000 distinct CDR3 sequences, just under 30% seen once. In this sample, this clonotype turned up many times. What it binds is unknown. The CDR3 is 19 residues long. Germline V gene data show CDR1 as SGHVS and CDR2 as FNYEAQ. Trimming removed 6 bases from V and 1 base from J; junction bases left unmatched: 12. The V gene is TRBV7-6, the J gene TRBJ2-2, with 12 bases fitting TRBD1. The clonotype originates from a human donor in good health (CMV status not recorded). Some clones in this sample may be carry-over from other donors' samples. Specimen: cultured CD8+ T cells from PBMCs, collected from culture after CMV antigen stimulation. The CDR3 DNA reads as TGTGCCAGCAGGGATGAAAGGGGGACAGGGGGCGAGAACACCGGGGAGCTGTTTTTT. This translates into CASRDERGTGGENTGELFF.